The 6 T cell receptor beta chains below were found in one sample sequenced in a study of T cell responses to AZD1222 COVID-19 vaccine. Profiling relied on immunoSEQ multiplex PCR, and the TCRdb table lists in-frame clones only, not all of them. The table records about 150,000 clones, roughly 88% of them present only once. This specimen was peripheral blood, taken 28 days after the second AZD1222 dose. These receptors all come from an adult who received the AZD1222 COVID-19 vaccine.

J is TRBJ1-1 and V is TRBV7-2; maybe TRBD1 (6 bases). Germline V gene lookup returns CDR1 SGHTA and CDR2 FQGNSA. CDR3 size: 15 residues. V lost 0 bases and J lost 0, with 8 bases in between. CDR3 loop: CASSLATGLNTEAFF. The CDR3 DNA sequence: TGTGCCAGCAGCTTAGCTACAGGGTTGAACACTGAAGCTTTCTTT.

This chain connects TRBV5-4 to TRBJ2-1, with D possibly TRBD2 on 7 matching bases. The CDR3 is 15 residues long. Germline CDR1 reads SGHNT; CDR2 reads YYREEE (reference sequence). Deletions cut 3 bases from V and 7 bases from J, with 17 bases between. This CDR3 reads CASSSRGGLMNEQFF. The CDR3 DNA sequence: TGTGCCAGCAGCTCGAGGGGGGGCTTAATGAATGAGCAGTTCTTC.

This chain joins TRBV7-9 and TRBJ2-3; 11 positions match TRBD2. Trimming removed 5 bases from V and 0 bases from J; junction bases left unmatched: 7. Germline CDR1 is SEHNR and CDR2 is FQNEAQ (reference sequence). The CDR3 covers 17 residues. The CDR3 DNA sequence: TGTGCCAGCAGCCCCCGACTAGCGGGGATTAGCACAGATACGCAGTATTTT. The encoded protein is CASSPRLAGISTDTQYF.

V usage is TRBV5-5 and J usage is TRBJ1-5; D unclear. Germline lookup yields CDR1 SGHKS and CDR2 YYEKEE (reference sequence). The CDR3 loop spans 14 amino acids. V shed 1 base and J shed 8 bases, with 13 bases lying between them. CDR3 in DNA: TGTGCCAGCAGCTTGACCCCCCATAGTGAGCCCCAGCATTTT. Translating gives CASSLTPHSEPQHF. The whole variable domain, remainder taken from reference TRBV5-5 and TRBJ1-5, is DAGVTQSPTHLIKTRGQQVTLRCSPISGHKSVSWYQQVLGQGPQFIFQYYEKEERGRGNFPDRFSARQFPNYSSELNVNALLLGDSALYLCASSLTPHSEPQHFGDGTRLSIL.

The chain couples TRBV7-9 to TRBJ1-1; 7 bases fit TRBD1. The CDR3 extends over 16 amino acids. CDR1 is SEHNR, CDR2 FQNEAQ, per germline (reference sequence). V lost 4 bases, J lost 0 bases, and 8 bases stayed unmatched. The CDR3 region is CASSSSDRAMNTEAFF. Here the CDR3 DNA reads TGTGCCAGCAGCTCCTCCGACAGGGCAATGAACACTGAAGCTTTCTTT.

The chain couples TRBV19 to TRBJ2-7; the D call may be TRBD1 or TRBD2 (6 bases each). The length of the CDR3 is 13 residues. Per the germline V gene, CDR1 is LNHDA and CDR2 is SQIVND (reference sequence). The V and J ends lost 8 bases and 6 bases respectively, with 17 bases between them. The CDR3 DNA reads as TGTGCCAGTGGATTCGGAGGGGGTGGCGAGCAGTACTTC. It specifies CASGFGGGGEQYF.